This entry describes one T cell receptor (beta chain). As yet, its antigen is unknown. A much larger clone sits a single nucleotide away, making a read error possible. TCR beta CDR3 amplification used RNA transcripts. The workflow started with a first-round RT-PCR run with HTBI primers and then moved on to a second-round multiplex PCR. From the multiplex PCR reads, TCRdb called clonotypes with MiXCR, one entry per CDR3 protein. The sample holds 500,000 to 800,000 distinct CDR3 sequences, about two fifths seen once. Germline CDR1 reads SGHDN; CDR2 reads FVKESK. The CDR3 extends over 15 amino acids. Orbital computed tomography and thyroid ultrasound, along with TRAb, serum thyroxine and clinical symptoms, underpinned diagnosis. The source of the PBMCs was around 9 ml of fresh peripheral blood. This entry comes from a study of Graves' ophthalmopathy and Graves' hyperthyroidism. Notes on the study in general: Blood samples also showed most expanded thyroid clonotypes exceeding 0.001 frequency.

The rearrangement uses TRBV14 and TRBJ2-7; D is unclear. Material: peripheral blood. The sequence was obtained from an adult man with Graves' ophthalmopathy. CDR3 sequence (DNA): TGTGTCAGCAGCCCAAATGGATACAGCTCCTACGAGCAGTACTTC. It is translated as CVSSPNGYSSYEQYF.